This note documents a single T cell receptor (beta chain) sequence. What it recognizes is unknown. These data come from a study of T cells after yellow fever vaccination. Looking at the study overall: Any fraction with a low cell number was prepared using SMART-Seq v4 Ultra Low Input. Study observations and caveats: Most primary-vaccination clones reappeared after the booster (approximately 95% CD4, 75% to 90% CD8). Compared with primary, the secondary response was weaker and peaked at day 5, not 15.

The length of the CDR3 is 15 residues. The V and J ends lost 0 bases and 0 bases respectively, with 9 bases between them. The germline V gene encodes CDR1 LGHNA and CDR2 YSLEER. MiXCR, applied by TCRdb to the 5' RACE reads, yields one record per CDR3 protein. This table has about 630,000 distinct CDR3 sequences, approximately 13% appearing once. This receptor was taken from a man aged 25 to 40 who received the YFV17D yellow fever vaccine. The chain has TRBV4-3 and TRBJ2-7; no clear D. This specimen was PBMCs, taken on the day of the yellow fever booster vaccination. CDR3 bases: TGCGCCAGCAGCCAAGATGATCGAGACTCCTACGAGCAGTACTTC. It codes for CASSQDDRDSYEQYF.